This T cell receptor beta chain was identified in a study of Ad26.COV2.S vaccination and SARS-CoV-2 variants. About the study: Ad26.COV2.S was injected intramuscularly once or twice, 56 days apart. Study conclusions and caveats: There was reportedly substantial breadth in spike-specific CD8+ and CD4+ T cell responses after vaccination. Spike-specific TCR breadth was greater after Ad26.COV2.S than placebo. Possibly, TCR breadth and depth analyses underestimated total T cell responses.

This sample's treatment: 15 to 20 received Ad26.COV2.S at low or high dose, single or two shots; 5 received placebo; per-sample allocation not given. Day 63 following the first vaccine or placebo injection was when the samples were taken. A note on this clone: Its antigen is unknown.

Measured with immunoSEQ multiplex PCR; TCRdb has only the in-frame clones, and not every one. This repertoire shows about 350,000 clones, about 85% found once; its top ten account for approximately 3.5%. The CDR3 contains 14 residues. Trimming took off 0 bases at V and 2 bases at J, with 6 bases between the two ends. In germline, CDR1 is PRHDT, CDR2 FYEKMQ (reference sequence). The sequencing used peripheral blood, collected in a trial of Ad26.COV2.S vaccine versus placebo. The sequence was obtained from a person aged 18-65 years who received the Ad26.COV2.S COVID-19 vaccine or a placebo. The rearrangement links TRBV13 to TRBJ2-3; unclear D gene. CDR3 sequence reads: CASSLGQLTDTQYF. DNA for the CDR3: TGTGCCAGCAGCTTAGGTCAGCTCACAGATACGCAGTATTTT.